The rows below give T cell receptor beta chains drawn from one sample of a study of blood T cell repertoires in COVID-19. The method was immunoSEQ multiplex PCR; TCRdb's version includes in-frame clones alone and lacks a portion of them. The table has fewer than 400,000 clones, roughly 85% seen once; the top ten hold more than 2%. The sample taken for sequencing was PBMCs or T cells enriched from blood (not recorded which). The receptors originated from a man aged 25-45 years who had recovered from COVID-19. CDR3s leave out the opening cysteine and the closing phenylalanine or tryptophan. Where a row states a size, it is once, few, many or the class of an expanded clone; other rows omit it.

>TRBV29-1|-|12
SVVAPTGYYEQY
>TRBV5-1|-|14
ASSLGQGRNTGELF
>TRBV7-8|-|12
ASSLGIGGDGYT
>TRBV24-1|-|11
ATSDHRQAGYT
>TRBV5-1|-|12
ASSYDSPSDTQY
>TRBV9|-|12
ASSAGTGIGEQY
>TRBV19|-|11
ASRPGQYNEQF
>TRBV29-1|few|12
SVGTGGSGTEAF
>TRBV4-2|-|14
ASSQDQGQGDYGYT
>TRBV19|-|11
ASSSWTGYEQY
>TRBV7-9|-|12
ASSLDRGNSPLH
>TRBV15|-|11
ATSRTGEETQY
>TRBV7-2|-|12
ASSPDRGNSPLH
>TRBV5-1|-|14
ASSFNRTGAGYGYT
>TRBV24-1|many|12
ATSGSGANTEAF
>TRBV6-1|few|12
ASSEEPRSYEQY
>TRBV9|-|12
ASSVGTTNYGYT
>TRBV7-7|-|13
ASSPRGGGTDTQY
>TRBV6-5|-|13
ASTTRDRETYGYT
>TRBV9|-|13
ASSVGQGATSPLH
>TRBV18|once|14
ASFIPGQPLTGELF
>TRBV5-4|few|18
ASSLGAGTGVKWGTGELF
>TRBV3-1/TRBV3-2|-|12
ASSHGLAGNEQF
>TRBV18|-|12
ASSLRGENYEQY
>TRBV6-1|-|13
ASSEPQANTGELF
>TRBV7-9|-|14
ASSSRQGTNTGELF
>TRBV11-1|once|14
ASSLFGAGSTDTQY
>TRBV5-5|-|12
ASSLNLVGDTQY
>TRBV30|once|11
AWSVSATGELF
>TRBV9|many|14
ASSVEEAGGTDTQY
>TRBV4-2|-|12
ASSQDWQAGELF
>TRBV23-1|few|17
ASSEPRLAGGPSTDTQY
>TRBV7-8|-|11
ASSWTGILEAF
>TRBV24-1|-|11
ATRARQNTEAF
>TRBV5-4|-|14
ASSPTKTGPGNTIY
>TRBV4-1|-|13
ASSPTSGATDTQY
>TRBV27|-|14
ASSLSNTLLEDGYT
>TRBV20-1|-|9
SAGRQETQY
>TRBV9|once|14
ASSVAGGQGNEKLF
>TRBV27|-|13
ASSLRDLVNSPLH
>TRBV5-6|-|13
ASSLWGRGNQPQH
>TRBV25-1|-|10
ASVSGIGGYT
>TRBV4-1|-|12
ASSQDHRNLGYT
>TRBV10-3|-|11
AISGEANYGYT
>TRBV14|-|15
ASSQDKTATWGSPLH
>TRBV28|-|10
ASSLLESEAF
>TRBV2|once|11
ASRRDMNTEAF
>TRBV7-8|-|14
ASRLAGQGVEDTQY
>TRBV18|-|13
ASSPLDSDLSPLH
>TRBV6-5|-|13
ASSYTSGGYNEQF
>TRBV30|-|11
ALSVLIGTEAF